Listed below are T cell receptor beta chains from one sample, sequenced in a study of blood T cell repertoires in COVID-19. Clones were sequenced by immunoSEQ multiplex PCR, and TCRdb holds only the in-frame ones, with some missing. In the table there are 200,000 to 250,000 clones, about nine tenths of which are singletons. The sequencing input was peripheral blood. The source is an elderly man with acute or convalescent COVID-19. The CDR3 runs from the conserved cysteine through the conserved F or W. D genes are given only for firm matches. The listing skips clone size in some rows; elsewhere it reads once, few, many or a size class.

CAIRRTGGENYGYTF	TGTGCCATCAGGAGGACAGGGGGCGAAAACTATGGCTACACCTTC	TRBJ1-2	-	TRBD1	TRBV10-3
CASSLAGSSYNEQFF	TGTGCCAGCAGCCTCGCGGGGAGCTCCTACAATGAGCAGTTCTTC	TRBJ2-1	-	-	TRBV7-9
CASRGQARTGELFF	TGTGCCAGCAGGGGACAGGCCAGAACCGGGGAGCTGTTTTTT	TRBJ2-2	-	TRBD1	TRBV28
CASSPFAGAYNEQFF	TGTGCCAGCAGTCCGTTCGCGGGAGCCTACAATGAGCAGTTCTTC	TRBJ2-1	-	TRBD2	TRBV7-8
CASSYSRTSGTTDTQYF	TGTGCCAGCAGCTATTCTAGGACTAGCGGGACCACAGATACGCAGTATTTT	TRBJ2-3	-	TRBD2	TRBV6-2/TRBV6-3
CASSYRLAGLTDTQYF	TGTGCCAGCAGCTATCGACTAGCGGGACTCACAGATACGCAGTATTTT	TRBJ2-3	-	TRBD2	TRBV7-9
CASSLVPTGAGVNEQFF	TGTGCCAGCAGCTTAGTCCCGACAGGGGCCGGTGTCAATGAGCAGTTCTTC	TRBJ2-1	-	TRBD1	TRBV11-2
CASSSGTAVNYGYTF	TGTGCCAGCAGTTCCGGGACTGCCGTTAACTATGGCTACACCTTC	TRBJ1-2	once	-	TRBV28
CASSSGLAGGSTDTQYF	TGTGCCAGCAGCTCAGGACTAGCGGGAGGAAGCACAGATACGCAGTATTTT	TRBJ2-3	-	TRBD2	TRBV7-2
CASSMEGRREQYF	TGTGCCAGCAGCATGGAGGGACGGCGCGAGCAGTACTTC	TRBJ2-7	-	-	TRBV3-1/TRBV3-2
CASSLLGAKNIQYF	TGTGCCAGCAGCTTACTCGGAGCCAAAAACATTCAGTACTTC	TRBJ2-4	-	-	TRBV7-2
CASSLPQGASGNTIYF	TGTGCCAGCAGCCTCCCACAGGGGGCGAGTGGAAACACCATATATTTT	TRBJ1-3	-	TRBD1	TRBV3-1/TRBV3-2
CASSVAPGGGTDTQYF	TGTGCCAGCAGCGTAGCTCCTGGCGGGGGCACAGATACGCAGTATTTT	TRBJ2-3	-	-	TRBV9
CASSLEGQGAPGANVLTF	TGCGCCAGCAGCTTGGAAGGGCAGGGGGCGCCTGGGGCCAACGTCCTGACTTTC	TRBJ2-6	-	TRBD1	TRBV5-1
CSASDPQGGSGYEQYF	TGCAGTGCTAGTGACCCTCAGGGGGGATCTGGGTACGAGCAGTACTTC	TRBJ2-7	-	-	TRBV20-1
CASSKEGTGSFYEQYF	TGTGCCAGCAGCAAAGAAGGGACAGGGAGCTTCTACGAGCAGTACTTC	TRBJ2-7	-	-	TRBV21-1
CASSPKLDRAGYTF	TGTGCCAGCAGCCCGAAACTCGACAGGGCAGGCTACACCTTC	TRBJ1-2	-	TRBD1	TRBV3-1/TRBV3-2
CASSLDRSSGNTIYF	TGTGCCAGCAGTTTGGACAGAAGCTCTGGAAACACCATATATTTT	TRBJ1-3	once	-	TRBV27
CATSRDLRTGDNEQFF	TGTGCCACCAGCAGAGATCTGCGGACTGGAGACAATGAGCAGTTCTTC	TRBJ2-1	once	-	TRBV15
CASSGTEKYEQYF	TGTGCCAGCTCCGGGACAGAGAAATACGAGCAGTACTTC	TRBJ2-7	-	TRBD1	TRBV6-5
CASSSGLAGGLSYEQYF	TGTGCCAGCAGCTCCGGGCTAGCGGGAGGCCTCTCCTACGAGCAGTACTTC	TRBJ2-7	-	TRBD2	TRBV7-9
CASSPGQGPYEQYF	TGTGCCAGTAGTCCCGGACAGGGGCCCTACGAGCAGTACTTC	TRBJ2-7	few	TRBD1	TRBV19
CASSATGLSTDTQYF	TGTGCCAGCAGCGCCACAGGGTTAAGCACAGATACGCAGTATTTT	TRBJ2-3	-	-	TRBV7-8
CASTRQGSGSYNEQFF	TGTGCCAGCACCCGACAGGGGTCTGGCTCCTACAATGAGCAGTTCTTC	TRBJ2-1	-	TRBD1	TRBV27
CASSLISGSRNEQFF	TGTGCCAGCAGCTTAATTAGCGGGAGTCGAAATGAGCAGTTCTTC	TRBJ2-1	-	TRBD2	TRBV7-9
CASSQAGGGKEKLFF	TGTGCCAGCAGCCAAGCCGGGGGAGGGAAGGAAAAACTGTTTTTT	TRBJ1-4	-	-	TRBV3-1/TRBV3-2
CATKTSGRNTGELFF	TGTGCCACCAAGACTAGCGGGAGAAACACCGGGGAGCTGTTTTTT	TRBJ2-2	-	TRBD2	TRBV7-2
CASSWGGIGSPLHF	TGTGCCAGCAGCTGGGGGGGAATTGGGTCACCCCTCCACTTT	TRBJ1-6	few	-	TRBV5-8
CASSDLTASGYTF	TGTGCCAGCAGTGATTTAACAGCTTCTGGCTACACCTTC	TRBJ1-2	once	-	TRBV25-1
CASSPGQAIEAFF	TGTGCCAGCTCACCGGGGCAGGCAATTGAAGCTTTCTTT	TRBJ1-1	-	-	TRBV18
CASRAGQAATEAFF	TGTGCCAGCAGGGCGGGACAGGCGGCCACTGAAGCTTTCTTT	TRBJ1-1	-	TRBD1	TRBV27
CASIPGQSYGYTF	TGTGCCAGTATCCCAGGACAGAGCTATGGCTACACCTTC	TRBJ1-2	-	-	TRBV19
CAWTEAMGTEAFF	TGTGCCTGGACGGAGGCTATGGGCACTGAAGCTTTCTTT	TRBJ1-1	-	-	TRBV30
CASRGIAGGNEQFF	TGTGCCAGCAGAGGGATAGCGGGAGGCAATGAGCAGTTCTTC	TRBJ2-1	-	TRBD2	TRBV6-5